Shown below are 11 T cell receptor beta chains from a single sample sequenced in a study of control samples from healthy donors and cancer patients. The data were produced by immunoSEQ multiplex PCR, yet TCRdb's version contains in-frame clones alone and is incomplete. The table includes roughly 76,000 clones, over 85% detected once. The sequenced material came from PBMCs. The receptors here all came from a woman in her thirties or forties with lung cancer.

The chain employs TRBV5-1 and TRBJ2-2; D might be TRBD2 (6 bases). The V gene lost 6 bases and the J gene lost 3 bases, with 15 bases spanning the gap. In germline, CDR1 is SGHRS, CDR2 YFSETQ. The CDR3 is 15 amino acids. The CDR3 coding sequence is TGCGCCAGCACAACCCTTGGAGGGGACACCGGGGAGCTGTTTTTT. Protein sequence: CASTTLGGDTGELFF.

This chain links TRBV9 with TRBJ2-4, with D maybe TRBD2 (6 bases). Germline CDR1 is SGDLS and CDR2 is YYNGEE. The germline V and J ends were trimmed by 1 base and 8 bases, with 13 bases remaining between them. This CDR3 comprises 14 residues. DNA of the CDR3: TGTGCCAGCAGCGTACGGGACTTGGGGGACATTCAGTACTTC. Encoded protein: CASSVRDLGDIQYF.

The rearrangement uses TRBV11-2 and TRBJ1-1; the match to TRBD1 covers 9 bases. This CDR3 contains 13 residues. The germline V gene encodes CDR1 SGHAT and CDR2 FQNNGV. After removal of 6 bases from V and 7 bases from J, the junction contained 6 bases not matched to a gene. CDR3 protein: CASRYSTGGEAFF. The CDR3 region has the DNA TGTGCCAGCAGATATTCGACAGGGGGTGAAGCTTTCTTT.

The chain uses TRBV4-1 and TRBJ1-1; 10 positions agree with TRBD1. Germline CDR1 is MGHRA and CDR2 is YSYEKL. This CDR3 is built from 15 residues. V lost 2 bases to trimming and J lost 7 bases; unmatched junction nucleotides: 7. CDR3 protein: CASSQLGQGNGEAFF. The CDR3 coding sequence is TGCGCCAGCAGCCAATTGGGACAGGGGAACGGTGAAGCTTTCTTT.

The chain uses TRBV10-3 and TRBJ1-1, with unresolved D. There are 14 residues in the CDR3. Germline V gives CDR1 ENHRY, CDR2 SYGVKD. V lost 6 bases to trimming and J lost 1 base, with 12 bases between them. The CDR3 is CAISGSTGNTEAFF. The CDR3 DNA reads as TGTGCCATCAGCGGATCCACTGGGAACACTGAAGCTTTCTTT.

This chain uses TRBV2 with TRBJ1-1, with D unresolved. Germline CDR1 and CDR2: SNHLY and FYNNEI. This CDR3 has 12 amino acids. V lost 4 bases and J 1 base, leaving 4 bases between the germline ends. The CDR3 sequence is CASSVRNTEAFF. CDR3 coding DNA: TGTGCCAGCAGTGTACGGAACACTGAAGCTTTCTTT. Full variable domain (remainder filled in from reference TRBV2 and TRBJ1-1): EPEVTQTPSHQVTQMGQEVILRCVPISNHLYFYWYRQILGQKVEFLVSFYNNEISEKSEIFDDQFSVERPDGSNFTLKIRSTKLEDSAMYFCASSVRNTEAFFGQGTRLTVV.

The CDR3 nucleotides are TGTGCCAGTAGTATAGACCCGGGACAGCCCCTCCGTGCTGGAAACACCATATATTTT. Its protein is CASSIDPGQPLRAGNTIYF. The chain employs TRBV19 and TRBJ1-3; 7 bases agree with TRBD1. The CDR3 spans 19 residues. V lost 0 bases, J lost 2 bases, and 13 bases stayed unmatched. The germline V gene has CDR1 LNHDA and CDR2 SQIVND (reference sequence).

The chain carries TRBV5-1 and TRBJ1-1; D not certain. V was clipped by 0 bases and J by 4 bases, with 19 bases between them. Germline CDR1 and CDR2: SGHRS and YFSETQ. The CDR3 spans 17 residues. The CDR3 sequence is CASSLVAGKDRGTEAFF. CDR3 in DNA: TGCGCCAGCAGCTTGGTGGCAGGAAAGGACCGGGGCACTGAAGCTTTCTTT.

V and J are TRBV28 and TRBJ2-1, with D perhaps TRBD1 (5 bases). The CDR3 has 13 amino acids. Trimming cost V 4 bases and J 7 bases, with 11 bases left between them. Germline loops: CDR1 MDHEN, CDR2 SYDVKM. CDR3 coding DNA: TGTGCCAGCAGTTCTCCAGGGTATAATGAGCAGTTCTTC. Residues: CASSSPGYNEQFF.

This chain links TRBV18 with TRBJ2-2, with 7 bases that match TRBD1. CDR3 length: 17 amino acids. V was clipped by 6 bases and J by 0 bases; unmatched bases: 10. Looked up from germline, CDR1 is KGHSH and CDR2 is LQKENI. In DNA, the CDR3 is TGTGCCAGCTCGGGACAGTCAACTCTCCCGAACACCGGGGAGCTGTTTTTT. It encodes CASSGQSTLPNTGELFF. The full variable domain, in which reference TRBV18 and TRBJ2-2 provide the parts outside the CDR3, is NAGVMQNPRHLVRRRGQEARLRCSPMKGHSHVYWYRQLPEEGLKFMVYLQKENIIDESGMPKERFSAEFPKEGPSILRIQQVVRGDSAAYFCASSGQSTLPNTGELFFGEGSRLTVL.

The CDR3 protein is CASSYSGIIEAFF. CDR3 nucleotides: TGTGCCAGCAGTTACTCAGGAATAATTGAAGCTTTCTTT. The chain is built from TRBV6-2 or TRBV6-3 and TRBJ1-1; D is ambiguous. Trimming shortened V by 0 bases and J by 7 bases, and 9 bases separated the two germline ends. The CDR3 contains 13 residues. Germline V gives CDR1 MNHEY, CDR2 SVGEGT.